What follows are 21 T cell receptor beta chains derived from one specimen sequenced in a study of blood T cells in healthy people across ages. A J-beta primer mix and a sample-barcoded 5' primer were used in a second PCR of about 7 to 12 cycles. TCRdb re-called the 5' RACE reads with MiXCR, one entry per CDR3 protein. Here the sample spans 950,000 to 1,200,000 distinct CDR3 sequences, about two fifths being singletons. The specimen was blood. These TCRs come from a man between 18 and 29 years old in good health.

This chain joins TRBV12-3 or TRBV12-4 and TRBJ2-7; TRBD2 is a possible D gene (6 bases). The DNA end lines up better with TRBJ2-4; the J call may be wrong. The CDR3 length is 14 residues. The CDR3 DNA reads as TGTGCCAGCAGGGAGGGCAGTGCGGGCAACATTCAGTACTTC. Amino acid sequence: CASREGSAGNIQYF.

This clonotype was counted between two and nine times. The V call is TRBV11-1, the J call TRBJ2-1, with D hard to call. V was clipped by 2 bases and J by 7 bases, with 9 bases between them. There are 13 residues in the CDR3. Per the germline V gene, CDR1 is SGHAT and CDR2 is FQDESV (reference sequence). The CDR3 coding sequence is TGTGCCAGCAGCTTATCAGCACCAAATGAGCAGTTCTTC. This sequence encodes CASSLSAPNEQFF.

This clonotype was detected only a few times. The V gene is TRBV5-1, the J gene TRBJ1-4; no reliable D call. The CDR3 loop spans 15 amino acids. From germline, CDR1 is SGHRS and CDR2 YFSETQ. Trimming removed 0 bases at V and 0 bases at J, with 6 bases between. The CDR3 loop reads CASSLGHATNEKLFF. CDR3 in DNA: TGCGCCAGCAGCTTGGGACACGCAACTAATGAAAAACTGTTTTTT. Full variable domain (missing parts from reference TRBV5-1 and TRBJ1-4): KAGVTQTPRYLIKTRGQQVTLSCSPISGHRSVSWYQQTPGQGLQFLFEYFSETQRNKGNFPGRFSGRQFSNSRSEMNVSTLELGDSALYLCASSLGHATNEKLFFGSGTQLSVL.

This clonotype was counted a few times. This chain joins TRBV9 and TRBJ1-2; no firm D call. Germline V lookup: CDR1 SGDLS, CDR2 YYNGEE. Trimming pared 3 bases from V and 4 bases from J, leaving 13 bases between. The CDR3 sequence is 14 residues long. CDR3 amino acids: CASSARAGSYGYTF. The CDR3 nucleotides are TGTGCCAGCAGCGCCCGGGCAGGTTCCTATGGCTACACCTTC.

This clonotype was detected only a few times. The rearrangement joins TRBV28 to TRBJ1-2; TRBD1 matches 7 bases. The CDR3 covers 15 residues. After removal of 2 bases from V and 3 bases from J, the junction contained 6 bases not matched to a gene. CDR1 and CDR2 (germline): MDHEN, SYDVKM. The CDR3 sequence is CASSLNRGADYGYTF. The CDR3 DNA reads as TGTGCCAGCAGTTTAAACAGGGGAGCGGACTATGGCTACACCTTC.

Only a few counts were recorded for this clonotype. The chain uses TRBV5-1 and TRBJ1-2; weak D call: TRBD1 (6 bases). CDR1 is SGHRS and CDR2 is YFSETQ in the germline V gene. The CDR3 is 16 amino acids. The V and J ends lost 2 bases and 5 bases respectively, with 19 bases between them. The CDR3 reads CASSLNLKGGAYGYTF. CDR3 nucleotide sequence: TGCGCCAGCAGCTTAAACTTGAAGGGGGGCGCATATGGCTACACCTTC. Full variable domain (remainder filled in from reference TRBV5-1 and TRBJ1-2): KAGVTQTPRYLIKTRGQQVTLSCSPISGHRSVSWYQQTPGQGLQFLFEYFSETQRNKGNFPGRFSGRQFSNSRSEMNVSTLELGDSALYLCASSLNLKGGAYGYTFGSGTRLTVV.

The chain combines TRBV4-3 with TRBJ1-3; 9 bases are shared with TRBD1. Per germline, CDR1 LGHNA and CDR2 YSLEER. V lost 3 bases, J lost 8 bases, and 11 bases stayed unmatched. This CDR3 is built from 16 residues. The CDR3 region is CASSHPRTGVVDTIYF. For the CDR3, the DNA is TGCGCCAGCAGCCATCCACGGACAGGGGTGGTGGACACCATATATTTT.

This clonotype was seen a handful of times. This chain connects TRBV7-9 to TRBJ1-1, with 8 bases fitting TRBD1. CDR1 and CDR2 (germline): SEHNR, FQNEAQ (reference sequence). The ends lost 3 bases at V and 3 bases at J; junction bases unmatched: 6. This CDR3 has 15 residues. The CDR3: CASSFEDRGYTEAFF. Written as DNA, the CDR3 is TGTGCCAGCAGCTTCGAAGACAGGGGATACACTGAAGCTTTCTTT. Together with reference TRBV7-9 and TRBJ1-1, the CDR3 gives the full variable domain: DTGVSQNPRHKITKRGQNVTFRCDPISEHNRLYWYRQTLGQGPEFLTYFQNEAQLEKSRLLSDRFSAERPKGSFSTLEIQRTEQGDSAMYLCASSFEDRGYTEAFFGQGTRLTVV.

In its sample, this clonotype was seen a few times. CDR3 in DNA: TGTGCCAGCAGCTTAGGGGCCCCAGGCTATGGCTACACCTTC. It yields the protein CASSLGAPGYGYTF. V gene TRBV7-9 combines with J gene TRBJ1-2; D not certain. Trimming cost V 1 base and J 4 bases, with 10 bases left between them. The length of the CDR3 is 14 residues. Germline V gene sequence: CDR1 SEHNR, CDR2 FQNEAQ (reference sequence).

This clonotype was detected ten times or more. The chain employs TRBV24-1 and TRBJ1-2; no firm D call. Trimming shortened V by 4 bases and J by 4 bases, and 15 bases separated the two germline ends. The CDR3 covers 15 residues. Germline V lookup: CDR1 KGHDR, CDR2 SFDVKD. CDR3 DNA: TGTGCCACCAGTGAATACACAAACGGGATCTATGGCTACACCTTC. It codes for CATSEYTNGIYGYTF.

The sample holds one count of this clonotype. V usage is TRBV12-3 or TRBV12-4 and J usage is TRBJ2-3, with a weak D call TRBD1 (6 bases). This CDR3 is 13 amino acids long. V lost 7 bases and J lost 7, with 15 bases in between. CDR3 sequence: CASTTGFVNTQYF. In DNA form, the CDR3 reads TGTGCCAGCACAACAGGGTTCGTGAATACGCAGTATTTT.

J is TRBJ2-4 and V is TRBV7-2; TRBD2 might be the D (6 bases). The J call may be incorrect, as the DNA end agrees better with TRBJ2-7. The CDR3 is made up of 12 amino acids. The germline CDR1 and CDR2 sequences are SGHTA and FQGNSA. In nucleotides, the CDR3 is TGTGCCAGCAGCGGGGGGTTCGGCGAGCAGTACTTC. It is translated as CASSGGFGEQYF.

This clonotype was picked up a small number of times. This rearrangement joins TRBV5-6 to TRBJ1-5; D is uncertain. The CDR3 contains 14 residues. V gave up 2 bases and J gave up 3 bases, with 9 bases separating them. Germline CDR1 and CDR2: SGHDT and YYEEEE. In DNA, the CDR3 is TGTGCCAGCAGCTTAGAGGGTATCAATCAGCCCCAGCATTTT. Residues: CASSLEGINQPQHF.

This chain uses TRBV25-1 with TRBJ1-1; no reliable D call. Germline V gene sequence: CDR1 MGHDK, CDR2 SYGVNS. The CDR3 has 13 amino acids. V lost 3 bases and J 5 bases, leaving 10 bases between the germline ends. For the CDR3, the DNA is TGTGCCAGCAGTGACCTGACGGGGACTGAAGCTTTCTTT. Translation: CASSDLTGTEAFF.

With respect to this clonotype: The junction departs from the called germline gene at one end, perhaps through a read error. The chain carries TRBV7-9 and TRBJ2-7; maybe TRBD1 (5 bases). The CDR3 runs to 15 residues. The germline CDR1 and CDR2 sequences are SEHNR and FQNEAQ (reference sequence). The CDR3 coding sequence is TGTACCAGCACCTCGACAGTTCTGAACTCCTACGAGCAGTACTTC. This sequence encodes CTSTSTVLNSYEQYF. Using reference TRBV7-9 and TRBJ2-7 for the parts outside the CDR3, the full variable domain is DTGVSQNPRHKITKRGQNVTFRCDPISEHNRLYWYRQTLGQGPEFLTYFQNEAQLEKSRLLSDRFSAERPKGSFSTLEIQRTEQGDSAMYLCTSTSTVLNSYEQYFGPGTRLTVT.

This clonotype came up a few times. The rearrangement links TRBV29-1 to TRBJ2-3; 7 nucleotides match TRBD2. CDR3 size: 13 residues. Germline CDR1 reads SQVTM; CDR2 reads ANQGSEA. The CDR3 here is CSHAGVATDTQYF. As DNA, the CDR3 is TGCAGTCACGCGGGGGTGGCCACAGATACGCAGTATTTT.

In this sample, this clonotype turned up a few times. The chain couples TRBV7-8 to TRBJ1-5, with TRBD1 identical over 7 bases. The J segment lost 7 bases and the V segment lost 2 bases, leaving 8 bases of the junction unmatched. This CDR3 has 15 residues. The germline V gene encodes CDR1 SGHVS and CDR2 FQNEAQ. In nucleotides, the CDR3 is TGTGCCAGCAGCTTACTAGGGGGCGCGGACCAGCCCCAGCATTTT. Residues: CASSLLGGADQPQHF. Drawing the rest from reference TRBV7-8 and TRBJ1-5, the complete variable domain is GAGVSQSPRYKVAKRGQDVALRCDPISGHVSLFWYQQALGQGPEFLTYFQNEAQLDKSGLPSDRFFAERPEGSVSTLKIQRTQQEDSAVYLCASSLLGGADQPQHFGDGTRLSIL.

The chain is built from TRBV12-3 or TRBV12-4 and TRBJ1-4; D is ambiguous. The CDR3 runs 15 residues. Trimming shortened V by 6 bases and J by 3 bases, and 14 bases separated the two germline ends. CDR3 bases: TGTGCCAGCAGCCCCACTCCGCAGTCTAATGAAAAACTGTTTTTT. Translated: CASSPTPQSNEKLFF.

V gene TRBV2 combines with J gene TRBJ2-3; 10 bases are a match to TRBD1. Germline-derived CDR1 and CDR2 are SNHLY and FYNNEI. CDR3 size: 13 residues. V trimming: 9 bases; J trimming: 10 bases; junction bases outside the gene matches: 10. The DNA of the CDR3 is TGTGCCAGGATGACGACAGGGGGCAAGTCGCAGTATTTT. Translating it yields CARMTTGGKSQYF.

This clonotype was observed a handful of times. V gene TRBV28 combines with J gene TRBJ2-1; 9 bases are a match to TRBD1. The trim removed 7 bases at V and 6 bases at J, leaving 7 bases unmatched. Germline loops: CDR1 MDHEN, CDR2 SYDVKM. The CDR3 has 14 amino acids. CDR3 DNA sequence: TGTGCCAGCATTGGGACAGGGAAGGTCAATGAGCAGTTCTTC. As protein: CASIGTGKVNEQFF.

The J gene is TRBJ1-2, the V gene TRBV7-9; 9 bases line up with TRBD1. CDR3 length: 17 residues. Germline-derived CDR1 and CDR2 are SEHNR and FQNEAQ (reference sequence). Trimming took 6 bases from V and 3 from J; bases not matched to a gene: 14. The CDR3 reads CASSSRQGGKADYGYTF. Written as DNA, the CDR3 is TGTGCCAGCAGTTCACGACAGGGGGGAAAGGCCGACTATGGCTACACCTTC.